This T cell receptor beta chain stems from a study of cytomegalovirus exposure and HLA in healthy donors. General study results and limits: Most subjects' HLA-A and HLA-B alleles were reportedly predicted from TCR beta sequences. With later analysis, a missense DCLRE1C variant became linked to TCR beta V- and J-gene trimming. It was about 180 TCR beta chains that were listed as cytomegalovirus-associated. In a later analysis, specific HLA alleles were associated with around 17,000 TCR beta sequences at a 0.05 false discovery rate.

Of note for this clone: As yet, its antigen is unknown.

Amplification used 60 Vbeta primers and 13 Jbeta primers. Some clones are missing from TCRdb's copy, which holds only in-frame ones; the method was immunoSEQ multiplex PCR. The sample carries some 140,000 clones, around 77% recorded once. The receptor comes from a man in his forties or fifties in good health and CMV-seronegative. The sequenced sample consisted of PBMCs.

The CDR3 here is CASRRVAGPSTDTQYF. Written as DNA, the CDR3 is TGCGCCAGCAGGAGGGTAGCGGGACCTAGCACAGATACGCAGTATTTT. V gene TRBV5-1 combines with J gene TRBJ2-3, with 8 bases matching TRBD2. CDR3 length equals 16 residues. Germline lookup yields CDR1 SGHRS and CDR2 YFSETQ. The V and J ends lost 5 bases and 0 bases, in that order; junction bases with no gene match: 8.